The present T cell receptor (beta chain) was sequenced within a study of shared clonotypes between healthy human individuals. About this clone itself: As yet, its antigen is unknown.

In replicate PCRs of sorted subsets, around 200 ng DNA, about 29,000 T cell genomes, was used. Profiling relied on immunoSEQ multiplex PCR, and the TCRdb table lists in-frame clones only, not all of them. The sample records 2 million to 2.5 million clones, around 90% being singletons. Investigators divided CD4+ cells into CD45RA+ naive and CD45RA-negative memory subsets. Unmatched junction bases numbered 2, after V lost 4 bases and J lost 0 bases. Germline-derived CDR1 and CDR2 are MNHNY and SVGAGI (reference sequence). The CDR3 has 15 residues. Study results and limitations: Only blood samples were collected, and tissue repertoires likely differ.

This chain uses TRBV6-6 with TRBJ2-3; 9 bases line up with TRBD1. The sequencing input was naive CD4+ T cells from PBMCs. Subset meaning: CD45RA+ positively selected. The sequence derives from a man aged 18-30 years in good health. Some clones in this sample may be carry-over from other donors' samples. CDR3 amino acids: CASSFGTGSTDTQYF. CDR3 coding DNA: TGTGCCAGCAGTTTTGGGACAGGGAGCACAGATACGCAGTATTTT.